This TCR beta chain was sequenced for a study of T cell responses to AZD1222 COVID-19 vaccine. In the study overall: It was second doses at about 4 or about 12 weeks that were pooled.

Findings and limits, study-wide: Most donors were white British, females outnumbered males, and clonal diversity was possibly underestimated. Reports indicate that nearly half of spike-specific TCRs are directed at unmutated variant regions.

Sequencing was performed with immunoSEQ multiplex PCR; in TCRdb, only in-frame clones are kept and a portion is missing. Here the sample spans 150,000 to 200,000 clones, 75% to 95% being singletons. This CDR3 is 13 amino acids long. Trimming removed 6 bases from V and 0 bases from J, with 5 bases in between. Turning to this clone: The antigen is not known.

The material sequenced was peripheral blood, taken on day 0 of AZD1222 vaccination. V and J are TRBV12-3 or TRBV12-4 and TRBJ2-2; D call uncertain. The receptor comes from an adult in good health. The CDR3 loop is CASRAANTGELFF. The DNA of the CDR3 is TGTGCCAGCAGGGCAGCGAACACCGGGGAGCTGTTTTTT.